These T cell receptor beta chains were read from a single sample in a study of cytomegalovirus exposure and HLA in healthy donors. Libraries were prepared by immunoSEQ multiplex PCR; TCRdb keeps only in-frame clonotypes and omits some of them. This sample carries 60,000 to 70,000 clones, approximately 74% of them seen once, and the ten largest clones take around a sixth. The sequencing sample was made of PBMCs. The receptor set was obtained from a man aged 35 to 55 in good health and CMV-seropositive. Each CDR3 is given with its conserved first and last residue. Each record gives: J gene, clone size, CDR3 length, D gene, V gene, CDR3 protein, CDR3 DNA. The D gene is left open where the match is weak. Where a row states a size, it is once, few, many or the class of an expanded clone; other rows omit it.

>TRBJ1-4|NA|15|NA|TRBV5-6
CASRRRGSDREKLFF
TGTGCCAGCCGGAGGAGGGGCAGCGATAGGGAAAAACTGTTTTTT
>TRBJ2-5|NA|15|TRBD2|TRBV7-9
CASSPAQVAGETQYF
TGTGCCAGCAGCCCCGCCCAAGTAGCGGGGGAGACCCAGTACTTC
>TRBJ2-1|NA|15|NA|TRBV6-5
CASSSGGHSYNEQFF
TGTGCCAGCAGTTCAGGAGGCCACTCCTACAATGAGCAGTTCTTC
>TRBJ2-1|NA|16|TRBD2|TRBV13
CASSLRLAGELDEQFF
TGTGCCAGCAGCTTACGACTAGCGGGAGAGCTGGATGAGCAGTTCTTC
>TRBJ1-2|NA|13|TRBD1|TRBV2
CASSADRNYGYTF
TGTGCCAGCAGTGCGGACAGGAACTATGGCTACACCTTC
>TRBJ2-5|NA|15|TRBD1|TRBV5-1
CASSLGQGSQETQYF
TGCGCCAGCAGCTTGGGACAGGGCAGCCAAGAGACCCAGTACTTC
>TRBJ1-2|NA|13|NA|TRBV7-2
CASSLVEGNGYTF
TGTGCCAGCAGCTTAGTGGAGGGAAATGGCTACACCTTC
>TRBJ2-7|once|17|TRBD2|TRBV7-2
CASSLAYGLAGEYEQYF
TGTGCCAGCAGCTTAGCGTATGGCCTAGCGGGGGAATACGAGCAGTACTTC
>TRBJ2-7|NA|13|TRBD1|TRBV30
CAWRGQGGNEQYF
TGTGCCTGGAGGGGACAGGGAGGGAACGAGCAGTACTTC
>TRBJ2-1|few|17|TRBD2|TRBV5-6
CASSLQDRLAGNNEQFF
TGTGCCAGCAGCTTGCAGGACAGACTAGCGGGGAACAATGAGCAGTTCTTC
>TRBJ2-3|NA|15|TRBD1|TRBV10-3
CAISEGTGGRDTQYF
TGTGCCATCAGTGAGGGGACAGGGGGCAGAGATACGCAGTATTTT
>TRBJ2-1|NA|14|TRBD1|TRBV4-1
CASSRKDRANEQFF
TGCGCCAGCAGCCGGAAGGACAGGGCCAATGAGCAGTTCTTC
>TRBJ2-5|NA|12|NA|TRBV6-1
CASSVLKETQYF
TGTGCCAGCAGTGTATTAAAAGAGACCCAGTACTTC
>TRBJ2-5|NA|15|NA|TRBV4-3
CASSPRLAFGETQYF
TGCGCCAGCAGCCCCCGACTTGCGTTCGGGGAGACCCAGTACTTC
>TRBJ2-4|NA|16|TRBD1|TRBV5-1
CASSGGQLIAKNIQYF
TGCGCCAGCAGCGGGGGACAGTTAATAGCCAAAAACATTCAGTACTTC
>TRBJ2-3|NA|15|NA|TRBV7-8
CASSQFEQRTGTQYF
TGTGCCAGCAGCCAATTTGAGCAGCGCACAGGTACGCAGTATTTT
>TRBJ2-2|few|13|NA|TRBV7-9
CASSYGEAGELFF
TGTGCCAGCAGTTACGGGGAGGCCGGGGAGCTGTTTTTT
>TRBJ2-7|few|13|TRBD1|TRBV30
CAWSVQPGGEQYF
TGTGCCTGGAGTGTACAACCAGGGGGCGAGCAGTACTTC
>TRBJ1-2|NA|15|NA|TRBV29-1
CSVDGRSSRGRGYTF
TGCAGCGTTGACGGAAGGAGCAGCCGAGGCCGGGGCTACACCTTC
>TRBJ1-1|NA|15|NA|TRBV2
CASSEEGYRDVKAFF
TGTGCCAGCAGTGAAGAAGGGTACAGGGACGTTAAAGCTTTCTTT
>TRBJ1-3|NA|13|TRBD1|TRBV7-6
CASGTGQGNTIYF
TGTGCCAGCGGCACGGGACAGGGAAACACCATATATTTT
>TRBJ2-7|NA|11|NA|TRBV27
CASRSTYEQYF
TGTGCCAGCAGGTCTACCTACGAGCAGTACTTC
>TRBJ1-2|NA|12|NA|TRBV29-1
CSARQFEYGYTF
TGCAGCGCCCGACAGTTCGAATATGGCTACACCTTC
>TRBJ2-7|NA|16|TRBD1|TRBV30
CAWSPPPGTVPYEQYF
TGTGCCTGGAGTCCCCCCCCCGGGACAGTCCCCTACGAGCAGTACTTC
>TRBJ2-5|few|15|NA|TRBV30
CAGRGGGRLRGTQYF
TGTGCCGGGAGAGGGGGGGGACGACTTAGGGGGACCCAGTACTTC
>TRBJ2-1|few|14|TRBD2|TRBV7-2
CASSLGLVFNEQFF
TGTGCCAGCAGCTTGGGACTAGTTTTCAATGAGCAGTTCTTC
>TRBJ1-5|NA|13|TRBD1|TRBV6-1
CASSEKGAEPQHF
TGTGCCAGCAGTGAGAAGGGGGCCGAGCCCCAGCATTTT
>TRBJ2-1|NA|14|NA|TRBV7-9
CASSLFTRGNEQFF
TGTGCCAGCAGCCTTTTTACCCGGGGCAATGAGCAGTTCTTC
>TRBJ2-2|NA|16|NA|TRBV5-1
CASSLLLAANTGELFF
TGCGCCAGCAGCTTGTTGCTGGCAGCGAACACCGGGGAGCTGTTTTTT
>TRBJ1-6|few|12|NA|TRBV6-6
CASSPPGSPLHF
TGTGCCAGCAGTCCCCCAGGGTCACCCCTCCACTTT
>TRBJ1-1|NA|15|NA|TRBV5-4
CASSFPGQGNTEAFF
TGTGCCAGCAGCTTCCCGGGCCAGGGGAACACTGAAGCTTTCTTT
>TRBJ2-7|NA|15|TRBD1|TRBV4-3
CASSQPGQGAYEQYF
TGCGCCAGCAGCCAACCGGGACAGGGGGCCTACGAGCAGTACTTC
>TRBJ1-2|NA|15|NA|TRBV18
CASSPIPRGNYGYTF
TGTGCCAGCTCACCCATTCCTCGGGGTAACTATGGCTACACCTTC
>TRBJ2-5|NA|15|TRBD1|TRBV9
CASSVGTDYQETQYF
TGTGCCAGCAGCGTGGGGACAGACTACCAAGAGACCCAGTACTTC
>TRBJ2-7|few|17|NA|TRBV2
CASRPRTDSMHPLEQYF
TGTGCCAGCAGACCGCGGACAGACTCAATGCATCCCCTCGAGCAGTACTTC
>TRBJ2-7|NA|13|NA|TRBV7-9
CASSLDPSYEQYF
TGTGCCAGCAGCTTAGATCCTTCCTACGAGCAGTACTTC
>TRBJ1-1|NA|13|TRBD1|TRBV6-1
CASRGTGNTEAFF
TGTGCCAGCAGGGGGACAGGGAACACTGAAGCTTTCTTT
>TRBJ1-5|NA|16|NA|TRBV15
CATSRGQVGPNQPQHF
TGTGCCACCAGCAGAGGGCAAGTGGGGCCGAATCAGCCCCAGCATTTT
>TRBJ1-1|NA|14|NA|TRBV19
CASSLLGKGTEAFF
TGTGCCAGTTCCCTACTGGGCAAAGGAACTGAAGCTTTCTTT